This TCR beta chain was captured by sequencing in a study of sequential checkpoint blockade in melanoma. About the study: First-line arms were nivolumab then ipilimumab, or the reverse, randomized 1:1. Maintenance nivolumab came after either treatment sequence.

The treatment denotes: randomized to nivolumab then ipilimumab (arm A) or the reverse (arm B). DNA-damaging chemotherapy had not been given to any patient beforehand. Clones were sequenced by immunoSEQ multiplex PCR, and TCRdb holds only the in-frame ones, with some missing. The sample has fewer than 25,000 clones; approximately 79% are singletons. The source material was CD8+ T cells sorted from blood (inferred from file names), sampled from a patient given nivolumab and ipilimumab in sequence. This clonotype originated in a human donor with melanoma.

The CDR3 DNA sequence: TGTGCCAGCACTTGGGCGCCCTATAATTCACCCCTCCACTTT. This sequence encodes CASTWAPYNSPLHF. The chain is built from TRBV27 and TRBJ1-6; D is uncertain. There are 14 residues in the CDR3. CDR1 MNHEY and CDR2 SMNVEV come from the germline V gene (reference sequence). V was clipped by 7 bases and J by 2 bases, with 9 bases between them.